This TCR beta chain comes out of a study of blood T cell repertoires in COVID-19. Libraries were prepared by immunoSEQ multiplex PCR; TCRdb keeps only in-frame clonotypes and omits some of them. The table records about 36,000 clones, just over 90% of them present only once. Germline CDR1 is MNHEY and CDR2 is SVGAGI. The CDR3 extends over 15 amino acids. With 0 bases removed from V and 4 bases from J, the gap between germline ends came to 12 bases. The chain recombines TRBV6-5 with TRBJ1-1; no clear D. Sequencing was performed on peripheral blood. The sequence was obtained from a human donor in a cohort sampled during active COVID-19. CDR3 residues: CASSYSRSVSTEAFF. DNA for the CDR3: TGTGCCAGCAGTTACTCGAGATCCGTAAGCACTGAAGCTTTCTTT.